This TCR beta chain was obtained from a study of blood T cell repertoires in COVID-19. Study in general: In each case, the material was cDNA or gDNA derived from T cells, B-cell-depleted T cells, or PBMCs.

Germline V gives CDR1 SGHTA, CDR2 FQGNSA. CDR3 length equals 15 residues. V was trimmed by 2 bases and J by 1 base, leaving 10 bases between them. Generated by immunoSEQ multiplex PCR, the TCRdb table keeps only in-frame clones and is missing some. The sample consists of 110,000 or so clones, around three quarters of them appearing once. The V call is TRBV7-2, the J call TRBJ2-3; D is unresolved. This sequence was found in a human donor in a cohort sampled during active or convalescent COVID-19. The sequenced material came from peripheral blood. CDR3 residues: CASSLSYERTDTQYF. CDR3 sequence (DNA): TGTGCCAGCAGCTTAAGCTATGAGCGCACAGATACGCAGTATTTT.